Each of the 19 T cell receptor beta chains below was sequenced from the same sample in a study of CD8+CD57+ T cells in acquired aplastic anemia. According to the study, genomic DNA was the template for TCR beta VDJ and CDR3 profiling. TCRdb called the reads again in MiXCR, with one record for every CDR3 protein. This sample yields some 150,000 distinct CDR3 sequences, of which about two thirds are seen a single time; more than 35% belongs to the top ten. Whoever was chosen for sequencing had shown CD8+CD57+ cell expansion by flow cytometry. The sequenced material came from sorted CD4+, CD8+, or CD8+CD57+ T cells (not recorded which) from PBMCs. The origin of the receptors is a human donor with aplastic anemia.

CDR3 sequence reads: CASSSGTVNQPQHF. Here the CDR3 DNA reads TGTGCCAGCAGTTCGGGCACCGTCAATCAGCCCCAGCATTTT. This chain joins TRBV4-2 and TRBJ1-5; no clear D. CDR1 and CDR2 from the germline V gene are LGHNA and YNFKEQ. This CDR3 has 14 amino acids. Trimming shortened V by 6 bases and J by 3 bases, and 12 bases separated the two germline ends.

This clonotype was seen a handful of times. The chain has TRBV20-1 and TRBJ2-7, with D perhaps TRBD1 or TRBD2 (6 bases each). The CDR3 length is 14 residues. V lost 4 bases and J lost 3, with 16 bases in between. The V gene's germline CDR1 is DFQATT and CDR2 SNEGSKA (reference sequence). CDR3 residues: CSAKGETGDYEQYF. CDR3 nucleotides: TGCAGTGCTAAGGGGGAGACGGGAGACTACGAGCAGTACTTC.

This chain links TRBV5-8 with TRBJ1-2, with D uncertain. The CDR3 covers 16 residues. V was clipped by 2 bases and J by 0 bases, with 14 bases between them. Germline CDR1 is SGHTS and CDR2 is YDEGEE. The CDR3 region has the DNA TGTGCCAGCAGCTTAGCGCCACCAGAATCTAACTATGGCTACACCTTC. Its translation is CASSLAPPESNYGYTF.

The chain joins TRBV20-1 to TRBJ2-1, with 10 bases matching TRBD2. The V segment lost 5 bases and the J segment 2 bases; nucleotides outside the gene matches: 3. The CDR3 runs to 14 residues. Germline CDR1 is DFQATT and CDR2 is SNEGSKA (reference sequence). The CDR3 DNA reads as TGCAGTGCTGGGACTAGCGCAACCTACAATGAGCAGTTCTTC. This gives the protein CSAGTSATYNEQFF.

The rearrangement links TRBV29-1 to TRBJ1-1, with TRBD1 matching over 8 bases. The trim removed 6 bases at V and 0 bases at J, leaving 12 bases unmatched. Looked up from germline, CDR1 is SQVTM and CDR2 is ANQGSEA. This CDR3 region has 16 residues. CDR3 in amino acids: CSVLAKGQVMNTEAFF. The CDR3 DNA reads as TGCAGCGTCCTAGCTAAGGGACAGGTAATGAACACTGAAGCTTTCTTT.

In DNA form, the CDR3 reads TGTGCCAGCAGCCTCTCACTCGACAGTCGGCTAGAGCAGTACTTC. It specifies CASSLSLDSRLEQYF. V gene TRBV11-2 combines with J gene TRBJ2-7; TRBD1 is a possible D gene (5 bases). Trimming took off 5 bases at V and 7 bases at J, with 21 bases between the two ends. CDR3 length equals 15 residues. CDR1 is SGHAT and CDR2 is FQNNGV in the germline V gene.

The chain combines TRBV29-1 with TRBJ2-3; TRBD2 is a possible D gene (6 bases). V gave up 4 bases and J gave up 2 bases, with 16 bases separating them. CDR3 size: 15 residues. Germline loops: CDR1 SQVTM, CDR2 ANQGSEA. The CDR3: CSVGGGGAPTDTQYF. CDR3 nucleotide sequence: TGCAGCGTTGGGGGAGGAGGGGCCCCCACAGATACGCAGTATTTT.

The rearrangement links TRBV5-1 to TRBJ2-6; no clear D. CDR3 length: 17 residues. CDR1 is SGHRS, CDR2 YFSETQ, per germline. V gave up 2 bases and J gave up 2 bases, with 14 bases separating them. Here the CDR3 reads CASSLRIATAGANVLTF. As DNA, the CDR3 is TGCGCCAGCAGCTTAAGGATAGCTACTGCTGGGGCCAACGTCCTGACTTTC.

The V and J genes are TRBV4-1 and TRBJ2-2; D remains ambiguous. The CDR3 extends over 14 amino acids. Per germline, CDR1 MGHRA and CDR2 YSYEKL. V was cut by 1 base and J by 2 bases, with 5 bases left in between. Written as DNA, the CDR3 is TGCGCCAGCAGCCAAGGCAGCAACACCGGGGAGCTGTTTTTT. Translating gives CASSQGSNTGELFF.

The chain combines TRBV29-1 with TRBJ2-4; D is perhaps TRBD2 (6 bases). The CDR3 is 14 residues long. V was clipped by 6 bases and J by 2 bases, with 14 bases between them. Germline V gene sequence: CDR1 SQVTM, CDR2 ANQGSEA. The CDR3 coding sequence is TGCAGCGTGGTGACTAGACCCCCCAAAAACATTCAGTACTTC. This encodes CSVVTRPPKNIQYF.

V gene TRBV20-1 combines with J gene TRBJ2-7; 13 nucleotides align to TRBD2. V shed 5 bases and J 9 bases; nucleotides not matched to a gene: 10. Germline values: CDR1 DFQATT, CDR2 SNEGSKA (reference sequence). The length of the CDR3 is 14 residues. Here the CDR3 reads CSAFRTSGSSGQYF. CDR3 DNA sequence: TGCAGTGCTTTTCGGACTAGCGGGAGTAGTGGGCAGTACTTC.

The chain combines TRBV29-1 with TRBJ2-2; 7 nucleotides line up with TRBD2. CDR1 SQVTM and CDR2 ANQGSEA come from the germline V gene. This CDR3 has 14 residues. J was trimmed by 4 bases and V by 6 bases; bases with no gene match: 8. The CDR3 region has the DNA TGCAGCGTCCGCGGGGGTGGGGGCACCGGGGAGCTGTTTTTT. It specifies CSVRGGGGTGELFF.

The chain links TRBV7-2 to TRBJ2-3; D ambiguous. Trimming shortened V by 4 bases and J by 2 bases, and 10 bases separated the two germline ends. The CDR3 extends over 14 amino acids. The germline V gene encodes CDR1 SGHTA and CDR2 FQGNSA. The CDR3 spells CASSSRLLTDTQYF. As DNA, the CDR3 is TGTGCCAGCAGCTCACGACTGCTCACAGATACGCAGTATTTT. Using reference TRBV7-2 and TRBJ2-3 for the parts outside the CDR3, the full variable domain is GAGVSQSPSNKVTEKGKDVELRCDPISGHTALYWYRQSLGQGLEFLIYFQGNSAPDKSGLPSDRFSAERTGGSVSTLTIQRTQQEDSAVYLCASSSRLLTDTQYFGPGTRLTVL.

The chain couples TRBV29-1 to TRBJ2-7; 8 bases are shared with TRBD2. Germline CDR1 reads SQVTM; CDR2 reads ANQGSEA. This CDR3 has 12 amino acids. Trimming took 3 bases from V and 3 from J; bases not matched to a gene: 1. CDR3 region: CSVDRGGYEQYF. Here the CDR3 DNA reads TGCAGCGTTGACCGGGGGGGCTACGAGCAGTACTTC.

This chain uses TRBV7-9 with TRBJ2-7; D gene uncertain. Germline V CDR1 and CDR2: SEHNR, FQNEAQ (reference sequence). The CDR3 spans 15 residues. V was trimmed by 0 bases and J by 0 bases, leaving 9 bases between them. Written as DNA, the CDR3 is TGTGCCAGCAGCTTAGCGAGCACGAGCTCCTACGAGCAGTACTTC. It codes for CASSLASTSSYEQYF.

This chain links TRBV14 with TRBJ1-6; no clear D. The CDR3 extends over 13 amino acids. Germline CDR1 SGHDN, CDR2 FVKESK. The ends were cut back, 1 base at V and 6 bases at J, with 4 bases in the middle. CDR3 DNA: TGTGCCAGCAGCCAAGGCTTTAATTCACCCCTCCACTTT. It specifies CASSQGFNSPLHF.

This clonotype was seen only a few times. The chain links TRBV11-3 to TRBJ1-1, with D maybe TRBD1 (5 bases). In germline, CDR1 is SGHNT, CDR2 YENEEA. The CDR3 loop spans 14 amino acids. V was clipped by 5 bases and J by 1 base, with 11 bases between them. This chain's CDR3 is CASSPGTANTEAFF. In DNA, the CDR3 is TGTGCCAGCAGCCCCGGGACCGCGAACACTGAAGCTTTCTTT.

The rearrangement joins TRBV5-5 to TRBJ2-7; TRBD1 matches at 8 bases. With V trimmed by 4 bases and J by 4 bases, 13 bases remained unmatched. The CDR3 sequence is 16 residues long. The V gene's germline CDR1 is SGHKS and CDR2 YYEKEE (reference sequence). In DNA form, the CDR3 reads TGTGCCAGCAGCAAGATTGCCGGGACAGGTACTTACGAGCAGTACTTC. Its translation: CASSKIAGTGTYEQYF.

J is TRBJ1-4 and V is TRBV29-1; the D gene is possibly TRBD1 (6 bases). Deletions cut 8 bases from V and 3 bases from J, with 10 bases between. Looked up from germline, CDR1 is SQVTM and CDR2 is ANQGSEA. This CDR3 contains 12 residues. This CDR3 reads CSPPGANEKLFF. In DNA, the CDR3 is TGCAGCCCCCCAGGGGCTAATGAAAAACTGTTTTTT. The full variable domain, rest sourced from reference TRBV29-1 and TRBJ1-4, is SAVISQKPSRDICQRGTSLTIQCQVDSQVTMMFWYRQQPGQSLTLIATANQGSEATYESGFVIDKFPISRPNLTFSTLTVSNMSPEDSSIYLCSPPGANEKLFFGSGTQLSVL.